This TCR beta chain was retrieved from a study of type 1 regulatory T cells. In the study overall: T-allo10 is an in vitro-generated, Tr1-enriched CD4 T cell product specific for alloantigen.

Worth noting for this clonotype: Antigen unknown.

TCRdb passed the reads through MiXCR, listing each CDR3 protein once. The repertoire consists of tens of thousands of distinct CDR3 sequences, with more than 20% occurring once and the leading ten covering around 8%. Regarding the study as a whole: Tr1 cells had a more restricted TCR repertoire than non-Tr1 cells.

From germline, CDR1 is SQVTM and CDR2 ANQGSEA. This CDR3 is 11 amino acids long. The germline V and J ends were trimmed by 7 bases and 5 bases, with 11 bases remaining between them. The source is a human donor in good health. The chain has TRBV29-1 and TRBJ1-2, with D perhaps matching TRBD1 (5 bases). The sequencing sample was made of cultured type 1 regulatory T (Tr1) cells, either the whole culture or a sorted fraction (not recorded which). Here the CDR3 reads CSGGVGYGYTF. The CDR3 region has the DNA TGCAGCGGGGGGGTTGGGTATGGCTACACCTTC. Drawing the rest from reference TRBV29-1 and TRBJ1-2, the complete variable domain is SAVISQKPSRDICQRGTSLTIQCQVDSQVTMMFWYRQQPGQSLTLIATANQGSEATYESGFVIDKFPISRPNLTFSTLTVSNMSPEDSSIYLCSGGVGYGYTFGSGTRLTVV.